The entry below gives a single TCR beta chain sequence along with its context. These data are taken from a study of control samples from healthy donors and cancer patients. Here immunoSEQ multiplex PCR was the method, and the copy in TCRdb shows in-frame clones only, minus some. This table holds 150,000 to 200,000 clones, around 90% found once. The germline gives CDR1 SGDLS, CDR2 YYNGEE. The V segment lost 2 bases and the J segment 9 bases; nucleotides outside the gene matches: 4. This CDR3 is 16 amino acids long. The chain is built from TRBV9 and TRBJ2-2, with 16 positions matching TRBD2. The sequence came from a woman aged 50 to 60 in good health. Sequenced input: blood. This chain's CDR3 is CASSVGLAGGPRELFF. CDR3 bases: TGTGCCAGCAGCGTGGGACTAGCGGGGGGGCCGAGGGAGCTGTTTTTT.